The 3 T cell receptor beta chains listed next were all sequenced from one sample in a study of OX40 agonist ivuxolimab in advanced cancers. Profiled with immunoSEQ multiplex PCR; TCRdb holds only in-frame clones, not every one. Here the sample spans tens of thousands of clones, about 87% being singletons. Here the sequenced sample was CD4+ or CD8+ T cells sorted from blood, taken in a trial of the OX40 agonist ivuxolimab. The receptor set was obtained from an adult with an advanced solid tumor such as melanoma, head and neck, liver or kidney cancer.

This rearrangement joins TRBV19 to TRBJ2-1, with a tentative D call TRBD2 (5 bases). Deletions cut 5 bases from V and 0 bases from J, with 14 bases between. The CDR3 extends over 16 amino acids. Germline V gives CDR1 LNHDA, CDR2 SQIVND (reference sequence). As DNA, the CDR3 is TGTGCCAGTAGTCCCTGGACTCCCAGCTCCTACAATGAGCAGTTCTTC. It encodes CASSPWTPSSYNEQFF.

The chain carries TRBV5-1 and TRBJ2-6; 8 bases map to TRBD1. The germline CDR1 and CDR2 sequences are SGHRS and YFSETQ. Trimming took 1 base from V and 4 from J; bases not matched to a gene: 4. This CDR3 contains 16 residues. CDR3 DNA: TGCGCCAGCAGCTTGTGGCAGGGGGCAGGGGCCAACGTCCTGACTTTC. Its translation: CASSLWQGAGANVLTF.

This rearrangement joins TRBV4-2 to TRBJ1-2; TRBD1 might be the D (5 bases). The germline V gene encodes CDR1 LGHNA and CDR2 YNFKEQ. There are 15 residues in the CDR3. V lost 0 bases to trimming and J lost 7 bases, with 15 bases between them. CDR3 residues: CASSQEKNTGLGYTF. The CDR3 bases are TGTGCCAGCAGCCAAGAGAAAAATACAGGTCTTGGCTACACCTTC.